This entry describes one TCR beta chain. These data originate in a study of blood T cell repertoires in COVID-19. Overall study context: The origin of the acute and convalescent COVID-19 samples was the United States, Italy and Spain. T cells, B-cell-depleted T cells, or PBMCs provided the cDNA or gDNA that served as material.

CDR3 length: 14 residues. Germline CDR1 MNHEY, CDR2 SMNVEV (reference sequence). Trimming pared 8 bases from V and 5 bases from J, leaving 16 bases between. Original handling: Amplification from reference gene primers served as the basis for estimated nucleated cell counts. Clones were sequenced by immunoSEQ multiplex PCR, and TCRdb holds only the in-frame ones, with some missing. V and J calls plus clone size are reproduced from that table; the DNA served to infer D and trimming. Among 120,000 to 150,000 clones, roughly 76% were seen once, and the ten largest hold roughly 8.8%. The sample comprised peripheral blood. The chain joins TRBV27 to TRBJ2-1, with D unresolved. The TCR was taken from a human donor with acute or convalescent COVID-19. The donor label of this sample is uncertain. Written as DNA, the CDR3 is TGTGCCAGCCACAGTTCATACAATCACAATGAGCAGTTCTTC. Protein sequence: CASHSSYNHNEQFF.